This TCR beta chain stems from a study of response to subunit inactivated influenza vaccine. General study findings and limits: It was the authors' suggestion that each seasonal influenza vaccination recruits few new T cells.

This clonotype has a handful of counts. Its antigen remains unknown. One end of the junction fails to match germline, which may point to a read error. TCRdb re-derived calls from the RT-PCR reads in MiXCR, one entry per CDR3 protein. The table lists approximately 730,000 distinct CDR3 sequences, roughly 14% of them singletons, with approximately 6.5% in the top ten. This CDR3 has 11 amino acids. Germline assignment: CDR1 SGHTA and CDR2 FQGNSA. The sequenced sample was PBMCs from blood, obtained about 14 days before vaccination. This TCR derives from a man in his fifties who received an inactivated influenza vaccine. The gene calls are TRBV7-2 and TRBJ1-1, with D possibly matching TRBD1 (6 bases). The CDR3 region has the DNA TGTGCCAGCAGCTTAGTAGGGGGGTTCACGTTT. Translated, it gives CASSLVGGFTF.